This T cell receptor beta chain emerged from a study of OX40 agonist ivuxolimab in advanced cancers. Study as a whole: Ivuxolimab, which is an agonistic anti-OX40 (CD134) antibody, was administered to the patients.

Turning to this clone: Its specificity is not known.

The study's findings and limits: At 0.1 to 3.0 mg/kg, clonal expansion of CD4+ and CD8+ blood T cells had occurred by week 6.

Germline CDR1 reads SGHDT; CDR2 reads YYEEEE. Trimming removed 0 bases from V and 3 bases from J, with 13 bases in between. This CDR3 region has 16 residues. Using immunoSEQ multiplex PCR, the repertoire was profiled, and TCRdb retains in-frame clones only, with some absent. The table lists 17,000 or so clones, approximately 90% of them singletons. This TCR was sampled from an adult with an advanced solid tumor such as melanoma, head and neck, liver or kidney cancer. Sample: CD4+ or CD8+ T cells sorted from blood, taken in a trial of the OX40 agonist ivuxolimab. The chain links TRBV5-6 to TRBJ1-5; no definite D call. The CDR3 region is CASSLAAAGFNQPQHF. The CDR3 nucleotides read TGTGCCAGCAGCTTGGCCGCTGCGGGTTTCAATCAGCCCCAGCATTTT. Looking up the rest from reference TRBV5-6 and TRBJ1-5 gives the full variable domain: DAGVTQSPTHLIKTRGQQVTLRCSPKSGHDTVSWYQQALGQGPQFIFQYYEEEERQRGNFPDRFSGHQFPNYSSELNVNALLLGDSALYLCASSLAAAGFNQPQHFGDGTRLSIL.